Shown below are 31 T cell receptor beta chains from a single sample sequenced in a study of blood T cell repertoires in COVID-19. The assay was immunoSEQ multiplex PCR, and TCRdb's table has in-frame clones only and misses some. The sample carries around 140,000 clones, 65% to 80% recorded once. Sequenced input: peripheral blood. The receptor source for this set is a woman in her sixties or seventies with acute or convalescent COVID-19.

V gene TRBV5-4 combines with J gene TRBJ2-5; D might be TRBD2 (6 bases). V dropped 0 bases and J dropped 5 bases, with 11 bases sitting between them. The CDR3 has 14 amino acids. The germline V gene encodes CDR1 SGHNT and CDR2 YYREEE (reference sequence). The CDR3 spells CASSLAGAGETQYF. The DNA for the CDR3 is TGTGCCAGCAGCTTGGCCGGAGCGGGTGAGACCCAGTACTTC. Full variable domain (rest looked up from reference TRBV5-4 and TRBJ2-5): ETGVTQSPTHLIKTRGQQVTLRCSSQSGHNTVSWYQQALGQGPQFIFQYYREEENGRGNFPPRFSGLQFPNYSSELNVNALELDDSALYLCASSLAGAGETQYFGPGTRLLVL.

V gene TRBV11-2 combines with J gene TRBJ1-1, with D uncertain. The CDR3 runs 16 residues. Germline V gene lookup returns CDR1 SGHAT and CDR2 FQNNGV. V was shortened by 6 bases and J by 1 base, with 18 bases between the two germline ends. DNA for the CDR3: TGTGCCAGCAGATCTCCAAGGCGGGAGTGGAACACTGAAGCTTTCTTT. Encoded protein: CASRSPRREWNTEAFF.

The sample holds one count of this clone. The chain combines TRBV10-3 with TRBJ2-1; D is possibly TRBD2 (6 bases). This CDR3 spans 15 amino acids. Per the germline V gene, CDR1 is ENHRY and CDR2 is SYGVKD. V lost 8 bases, J lost 2 bases, and 16 bases lay in between. Here the CDR3 DNA reads TGTGCCATCCTCTCAACCAAGCGGGCCTACAATGAGCAGTTCTTC. Encoded protein: CAILSTKRAYNEQFF.

The count of this clone is one. The chain has TRBV15 and TRBJ1-4; D remains ambiguous. V was pared by 5 bases and J by 7 bases, with 14 bases between. This CDR3 contains 14 residues. CDR1 and CDR2 (germline): LNHNV, YYDKDF (reference sequence). The CDR3 DNA is TGTGCCACCAGCTTACGGAACTACCCTGAAAAACTGTTTTTT. Its translation is CATSLRNYPEKLFF.

The chain employs TRBV2 and TRBJ2-2; 7 nucleotides match TRBD1. Trimming at V came to 6 bases and at J to 4 bases, leaving 2 bases not matched to a gene. CDR3 length: 13 amino acids. Per the germline V gene, CDR1 is SNHLY and CDR2 is FYNNEI. The CDR3 DNA sequence: TGTGCCAGCAGACAGGGGACCACCGGGGAGCTGTTTTTT. This encodes CASRQGTTGELFF.

This clone was observed a handful of times. V is TRBV6-5 and J is TRBJ1-6, with TRBD1 matching over 12 bases. The CDR3 contains 13 residues. V was clipped by 6 bases and J by 10 bases; unmatched bases: 1. Germline lookup yields CDR1 MNHEY and CDR2 SVGAGI. The CDR3 loop reads CASRGTGGSPLHF. In DNA, the CDR3 is TGTGCCAGCAGAGGGACAGGGGGCTCACCCCTCCACTTT.

The gene calls are TRBV27 and TRBJ2-7, with no clear D. Germline CDR1 MNHEY, CDR2 SMNVEV (reference sequence). The germline V and J ends were trimmed by 5 bases and 9 bases, with 5 bases remaining between them. The CDR3 sequence is 9 residues long. The CDR3 loop reads CASSLGQYF. CDR3 in DNA: TGTGCCAGCAGTCTCGGGCAGTACTTC.

This CDR3 reads CASSIPPGTARLEQFF. The CDR3 DNA reads TGTGCCAGTAGTATTCCCCCCGGGACTGCCCGTCTGGAGCAGTTCTTC. This chain joins TRBV19 and TRBJ2-1; D is perhaps TRBD2 (6 bases). Germline assignment: CDR1 LNHDA and CDR2 SQIVND (reference sequence). CDR3 length: 16 amino acids. Trimming left V 3 bases short and J 10 bases short, with 22 bases between.

This clone occurred once. This specimen includes other DNA sequences encoding the same CDR3. The genes are TRBV7-3 and TRBJ2-2, with D perhaps TRBD2 (7 bases). The CDR3 covers 15 residues. Trimming shortened V by 5 bases and J by 7 bases, and 17 bases separated the two germline ends. Germline V gene lookup returns CDR1 SGHTA and CDR2 FQGTGA. The CDR3: CASSPMGGGHGELFF. DNA of the CDR3: TGTGCCAGCAGCCCAATGGGAGGGGGGCACGGGGAGCTGTTTTTT.

The chain joins TRBV27 to TRBJ2-1, with 9 bases fitting TRBD2. CDR1 is MNHEY, CDR2 SMNVEV, per germline (reference sequence). The CDR3 contains 16 residues. V gave up 6 bases and J gave up 0 bases; unmatched junction bases: 6. For the CDR3, the DNA is TGTGCCAGCAGCCCTAATAGCGGGAGCTCCTACAATGAGCAGTTCTTC. Protein sequence: CASSPNSGSSYNEQFF.

V gene TRBV29-1 combines with J gene TRBJ1-3; TRBD1 matches 10 bases. The CDR3 sequence is 16 residues long. V dropped 7 bases and J dropped 7; count of bases not matched to a gene: 16. The germline V gene encodes CDR1 SQVTM and CDR2 ANQGSEA. CDR3 in amino acids: CSATNRDRGGPNTIYF. In DNA form, the CDR3 reads TGCAGCGCGACGAACCGGGACAGGGGAGGGCCGAACACCATATATTTT.

This sequence joins TRBV30 and TRBJ2-2, with TRBD1 as a possible D gene (6 bases). Germline CDR1 reads GTSNPN; CDR2 reads SVGIG (reference sequence). The CDR3 sequence is 13 residues long. CDR3 sequence (DNA): TGTGCATGGGAAGGGGGAAACACCGGGGAGCTGTTTTTT. As protein: CAWEGGNTGELFF.

This clone was seen a few times. The rearrangement joins TRBV5-6 to TRBJ1-1; D ambiguous. Trimming stripped 0 bases from V and 2 bases from J, with 8 bases between. Germline V gene sequence: CDR1 SGHDT, CDR2 YYEEEE. The CDR3 length is 14 residues. DNA for the CDR3: TGTGCCAGCAGCTTGGCCGCGGGTAACACTGAAGCTTTCTTT. Its translation: CASSLAAGNTEAFF.

This clone has a single count. This chain links TRBV5-1 with TRBJ2-7, with a tentative D call TRBD1 (5 bases). V was clipped by 4 bases and J by 7 bases, with 21 bases between them. Germline V gene lookup returns CDR1 SGHRS and CDR2 YFSETQ. There are 15 residues in the CDR3. CDR3 amino acids: CASSGSREPPSEQYF. The DNA for the CDR3 is TGCGCCAGCAGCGGAAGCAGGGAACCCCCTTCAGAGCAGTACTTC.

The chain uses TRBV4-1 and TRBJ2-3, with 9 bases fitting TRBD2. With 0 bases clipped from V and 6 bases from J, the junction kept 10 bases outside the gene matches. CDR1 is MGHRA and CDR2 is YSYEKL in the germline V gene. The CDR3 runs to 17 residues. DNA of the CDR3: TGCGCCAGCAGCCAAGATCATCTAGCGGGGAGCAGCGATACGCAGTATTTT. Protein: CASSQDHLAGSSDTQYF.

In regard to this clone: Other DNA sequences in this sample translate to the same CDR3. The rearrangement joins TRBV9 to TRBJ1-6; a possible D gene is TRBD1 (5 bases). Germline V lookup: CDR1 SGDLS, CDR2 YYNGEE. The CDR3 is 15 residues long. The V gene lost 2 bases and the J gene lost 6 bases, with 12 bases spanning the gap. This chain's CDR3 is CASSVGGTVNSPLHF. CDR3 DNA: TGTGCCAGCAGCGTGGGAGGGACTGTTAATTCACCCCTCCACTTT.

The V call is TRBV5-1, the J call TRBJ1-2, with a possible D match to TRBD1 (6 bases). The length of the CDR3 is 14 residues. The V end was cut by 4 bases, the J end by 4 bases, with 14 bases between. CDR1 SGHRS and CDR2 YFSETQ come from the germline V gene. DNA of the CDR3: TGCGCCAGCAGCCAAAAAACAGGGACCTATGGCTACACCTTC. Translating gives CASSQKTGTYGYTF.

J is TRBJ1-1 and V is TRBV19; D ambiguous. Germline V CDR1 and CDR2: LNHDA, SQIVND (reference sequence). Trimming cost V 0 bases and J 9 bases, with 8 bases left between them. The length of the CDR3 is 12 residues. The CDR3, as DNA: TGTGCCAGTAGTATAGATCGGGTCCAAGCTTTCTTT. It is translated as CASSIDRVQAFF.

The CDR3 DNA follows: TGTGCCACCAGTGACGCTGGACTAAGCGAGCAGTTCTTC. Protein product: CATSDAGLSEQFF. The chain joins TRBV24-1 to TRBJ2-1; the D gene is possibly TRBD2 (6 bases). The CDR3 has 13 residues. Germline lookup yields CDR1 KGHDR and CDR2 SFDVKD. The V end was cut by 4 bases, the J end by 10 bases, with 13 bases between.

V gene TRBV6-5 combines with J gene TRBJ2-2, with D hard to call. Germline values: CDR1 MNHEY, CDR2 SVGAGI. Trimming took 2 bases from V and 4 from J, leaving 8 bases between them. The CDR3 length is 14 residues. The CDR3 DNA reads TGTGCCAGCAGTTACGGGCAGGTCACCGGGGAGCTGTTTTTT. Amino acids: CASSYGQVTGELFF.

The chain uses TRBV21-1 and TRBJ1-1; the D segment call TRBD1 is taken from the table without a DNA check. TRBV21-1 is flagged as a pseudogene. The CDR3 spans 18 residues. This chain's CDR3 is CASSKLGHKRQENTEAFF. The CDR3 coding sequence is TGTGCCAGCAGCAAACTGGGACACAAGAGACAGGAGAACACTGAAGCTTTCTTT.

The V call is TRBV11-3, the J call TRBJ2-7, with TRBD2 matching 9 bases. There are 14 residues in the CDR3. Germline V gives CDR1 SGHNT, CDR2 YENEEA. The V and J ends lost 1 base and 2 bases, in that order; junction bases with no gene match: 0. The CDR3 DNA sequence: TGTGCCAGCAGCTTAGGCGGGAGGGCCTACGAGCAGTACTTC. Protein sequence: CASSLGGRAYEQYF.

The V gene is TRBV27, the J gene TRBJ2-3, with 7 bases fitting TRBD1. Per the germline V gene, CDR1 is MNHEY and CDR2 is SMNVEV (reference sequence). This CDR3 contains 15 residues. Trimming at V came to 1 base and at J to 3 bases, leaving 4 bases not matched to a gene. This CDR3 is CASSLYRGFTDTQYF. The CDR3 bases are TGTGCCAGCAGTTTATACAGGGGTTTTACAGATACGCAGTATTTT.

V is TRBV7-9 and J is TRBJ2-5; 7 bases are a match to TRBD1. CDR1 and CDR2 (germline): SEHNR, FQNEAQ (reference sequence). This CDR3 is 14 amino acids long. The ends lost 4 bases at V and 1 base at J; junction bases unmatched: 3. The CDR3 DNA reads as TGTGCCAGCAGCTCCGACAGGGCCCAAGAGACCCAGTACTTC. Amino acids: CASSSDRAQETQYF.

This chain links TRBV4-1 with TRBJ2-7, with TRBD1 as a possible D gene (6 bases). This CDR3 has 16 amino acids. From germline, CDR1 is MGHRA and CDR2 YSYEKL. With 0 bases removed from V and 0 bases from J, the gap between germline ends came to 12 bases. The CDR3 spells CASSQDPGVSSYEQYF. CDR3 coding DNA: TGCGCCAGCAGCCAAGATCCAGGGGTTAGCTCCTACGAGCAGTACTTC.

The chain couples TRBV10-3 to TRBJ1-2, with 8 bases fitting TRBD1. The CDR3 sequence is 13 residues long. In germline, CDR1 is ENHRY, CDR2 SYGVKD. The J segment lost 4 bases and the V segment lost 3 bases, leaving 1 base of the junction unmatched. The CDR3 coding sequence is TGTGCCATCAGTGAAGACAGGGGCTATGGCTACACCTTC. Its translation: CAISEDRGYGYTF.

The rearrangement joins TRBV15 to TRBJ1-4; D not certain. The CDR3 is made up of 15 amino acids. Trimming stripped 5 bases from V and 0 bases from J, with 10 bases between. CDR1 and CDR2 (germline): LNHNV, YYDKDF (reference sequence). The CDR3 DNA reads TGTGCCACCAGCCTGACGGAGGCAACTAATGAAAAACTGTTTTTT. Its translation is CATSLTEATNEKLFF.

The gene calls are TRBV6-1 and TRBJ1-5; D uncertain. The V end lost 1 base, the J end lost 3 bases, and 7 bases lay between the germline ends. This CDR3 region has 14 residues. Germline V gene sequence: CDR1 MNHNS, CDR2 SASEGT. CDR3 in DNA: TGTGCCAGCAGTGAAGGTGGCACCAATCAGCCCCAGCATTTT. It is translated as CASSEGGTNQPQHF.

This chain joins TRBV27 and TRBJ1-2, with no clear D. The CDR3 sequence is 13 residues long. Trimming left V 4 bases short and J 6 bases short, with 12 bases between. The germline gives CDR1 MNHEY, CDR2 SMNVEV (reference sequence). The CDR3 nucleotides read TGTGCCAGCAGTTCCCGACGTGGGCATGGCTACACCTTC. Protein: CASSSRRGHGYTF.

The genes are TRBV9 and TRBJ1-5, with TRBD1 identical over 7 bases. V gave up 4 bases and J gave up 2 bases; unmatched junction bases: 6. CDR3 length: 15 amino acids. Germline CDR1 is SGDLS and CDR2 is YYNGEE. The CDR3 DNA is TGTGCCAGCAGCCTGGGCGGACAGGGCAATCAGCCCCAGCATTTT. It specifies CASSLGGQGNQPQHF. Complete variable domain (other parts from reference TRBV9 and TRBJ1-5): DSGVTQTPKHLITATGQRVTLRCSPRSGDLSVYWYQQSLDQGLQFLIQYYNGEERAKGNILERFSAQQFPDLHSELNLSSLELGDSALYFCASSLGGQGNQPQHFGDGTRLSIL.

This chain connects TRBV27 to TRBJ2-3, with D perhaps matching TRBD2 (5 bases). Looked up from germline, CDR1 is MNHEY and CDR2 is SMNVEV (reference sequence). This CDR3 region has 15 residues. Between the trimmed V and J ends, which lost 1 base and 4 bases, there was a span of 12 bases. The CDR3 bases are TGTGCCAGCAGTTTATGGTGGCCCGGGGCAGATACGCAGTATTTT. Translation gives CASSLWWPGADTQYF.